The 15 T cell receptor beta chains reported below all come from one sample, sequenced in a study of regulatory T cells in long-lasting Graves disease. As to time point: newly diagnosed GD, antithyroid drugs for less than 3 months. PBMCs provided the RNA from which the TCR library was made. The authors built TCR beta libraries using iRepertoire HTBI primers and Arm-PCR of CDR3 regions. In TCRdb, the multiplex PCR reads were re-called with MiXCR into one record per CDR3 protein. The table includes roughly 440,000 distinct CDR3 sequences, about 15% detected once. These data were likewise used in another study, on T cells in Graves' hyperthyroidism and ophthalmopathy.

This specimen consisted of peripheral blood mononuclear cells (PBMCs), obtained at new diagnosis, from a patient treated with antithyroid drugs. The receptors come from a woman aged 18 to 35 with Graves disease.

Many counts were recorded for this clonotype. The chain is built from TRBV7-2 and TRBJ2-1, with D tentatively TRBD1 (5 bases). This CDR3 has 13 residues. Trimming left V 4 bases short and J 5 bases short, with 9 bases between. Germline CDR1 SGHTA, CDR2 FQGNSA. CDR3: CASSSRQHNEQFF. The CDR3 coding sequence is TGTGCCAGCAGCTCAAGACAGCACAATGAGCAGTTCTTC.

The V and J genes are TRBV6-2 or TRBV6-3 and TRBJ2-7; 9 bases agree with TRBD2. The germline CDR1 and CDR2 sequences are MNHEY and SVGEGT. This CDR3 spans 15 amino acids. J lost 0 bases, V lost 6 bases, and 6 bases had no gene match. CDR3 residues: CASRGETSGSYEQYF. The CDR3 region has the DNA TGTGCCAGCAGAGGGGAGACTAGCGGCTCCTACGAGCAGTACTTC.

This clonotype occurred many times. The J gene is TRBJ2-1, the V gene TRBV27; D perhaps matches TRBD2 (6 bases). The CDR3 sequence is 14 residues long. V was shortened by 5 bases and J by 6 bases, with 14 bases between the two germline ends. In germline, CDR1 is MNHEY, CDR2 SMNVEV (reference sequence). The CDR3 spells CASSPDYQTNEQFF. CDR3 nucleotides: TGTGCCAGCAGTCCGGACTATCAAACCAATGAGCAGTTCTTC.

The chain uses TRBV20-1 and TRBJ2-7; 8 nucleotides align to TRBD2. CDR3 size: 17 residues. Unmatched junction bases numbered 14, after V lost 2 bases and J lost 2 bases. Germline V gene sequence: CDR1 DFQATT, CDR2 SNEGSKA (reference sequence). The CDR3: CSARNMGTGTRAYEQYF. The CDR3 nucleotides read TGCAGTGCTAGAAATATGGGGACCGGGACTAGAGCCTACGAGCAGTACTTC.

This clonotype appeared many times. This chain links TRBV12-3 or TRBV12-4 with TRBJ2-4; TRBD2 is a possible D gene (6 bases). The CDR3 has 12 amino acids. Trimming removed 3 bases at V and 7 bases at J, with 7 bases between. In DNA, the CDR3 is TGTGCCAGCAGTTTTGGGGGGAACATTCAGTACTTC. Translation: CASSFGGNIQYF.

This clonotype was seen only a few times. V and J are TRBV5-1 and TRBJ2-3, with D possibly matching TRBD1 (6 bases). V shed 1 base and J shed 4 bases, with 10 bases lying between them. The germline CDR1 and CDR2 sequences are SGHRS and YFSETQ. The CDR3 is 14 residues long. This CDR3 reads CASSLIEGADTQYF. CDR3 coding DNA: TGCGCCAGCAGCTTGATAGAGGGGGCAGATACGCAGTATTTT.

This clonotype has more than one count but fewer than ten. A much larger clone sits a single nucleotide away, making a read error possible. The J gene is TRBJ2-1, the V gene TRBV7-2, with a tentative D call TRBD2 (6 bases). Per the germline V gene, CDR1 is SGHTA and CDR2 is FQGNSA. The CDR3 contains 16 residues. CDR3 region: CASSLRRAGTYDEQFF. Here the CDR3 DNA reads TGTGCCAGCAGCTTAAGGAGGGCCGGGACCTACGATGAGCAGTTCTTC. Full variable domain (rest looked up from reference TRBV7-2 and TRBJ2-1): GAGVSQSPSNKVTEKGKDVELRCDPISGHTALYWYRQSLGQGLEFLIYFQGNSAPDKSGLPSDRFSAERTGGSVSTLTIQRTQQEDSAVYLCASSLRRAGTYDEQFFGPGTRLTVL.

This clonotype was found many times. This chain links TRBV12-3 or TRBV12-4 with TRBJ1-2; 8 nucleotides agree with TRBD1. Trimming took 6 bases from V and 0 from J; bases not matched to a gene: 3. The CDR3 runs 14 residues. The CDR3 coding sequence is TGTGCCAGCAGCAAGGGACAGGCTAACTATGGCTACACCTTC. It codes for CASSKGQANYGYTF.

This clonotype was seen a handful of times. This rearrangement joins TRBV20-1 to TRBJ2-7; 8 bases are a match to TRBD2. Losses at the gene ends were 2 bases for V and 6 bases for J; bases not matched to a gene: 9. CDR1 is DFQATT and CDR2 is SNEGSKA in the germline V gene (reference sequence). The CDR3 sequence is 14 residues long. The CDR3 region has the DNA TGCAGTGCTAGACACACTAGCGGTCGCGGCGAGCAGTACTTC. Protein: CSARHTSGRGEQYF.

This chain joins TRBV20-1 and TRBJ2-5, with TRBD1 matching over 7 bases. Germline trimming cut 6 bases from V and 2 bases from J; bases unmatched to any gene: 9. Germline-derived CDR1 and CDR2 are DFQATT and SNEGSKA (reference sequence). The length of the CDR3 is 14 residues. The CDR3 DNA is TGCAGTGCCCAATACACGACAGGGCAAGAGACCCAGTACTTC. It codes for CSAQYTTGQETQYF.

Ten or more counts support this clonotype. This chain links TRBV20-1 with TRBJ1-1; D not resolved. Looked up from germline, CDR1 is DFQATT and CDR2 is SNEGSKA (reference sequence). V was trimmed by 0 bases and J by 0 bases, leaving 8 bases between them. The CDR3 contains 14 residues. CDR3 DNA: TGCAGTGCTAGAGATTCTAGAGTGAACACTGAAGCTTTCTTT. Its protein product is CSARDSRVNTEAFF.

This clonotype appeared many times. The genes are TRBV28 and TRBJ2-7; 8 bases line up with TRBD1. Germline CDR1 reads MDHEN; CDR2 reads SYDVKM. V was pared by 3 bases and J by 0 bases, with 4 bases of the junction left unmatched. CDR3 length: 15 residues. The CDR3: CASSLITGGSYEQYF. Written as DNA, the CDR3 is TGTGCCAGCAGTTTGATCACAGGGGGCTCCTACGAGCAGTACTTC.

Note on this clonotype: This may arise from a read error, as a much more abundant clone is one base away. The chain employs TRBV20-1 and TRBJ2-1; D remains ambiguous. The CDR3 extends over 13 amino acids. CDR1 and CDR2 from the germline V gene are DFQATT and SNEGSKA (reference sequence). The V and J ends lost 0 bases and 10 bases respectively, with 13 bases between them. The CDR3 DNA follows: TGCAGTGCTAGAGAGGACGAGCTCCCCGAGCAGTTCTTC. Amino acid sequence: CSAREDELPEQFF.

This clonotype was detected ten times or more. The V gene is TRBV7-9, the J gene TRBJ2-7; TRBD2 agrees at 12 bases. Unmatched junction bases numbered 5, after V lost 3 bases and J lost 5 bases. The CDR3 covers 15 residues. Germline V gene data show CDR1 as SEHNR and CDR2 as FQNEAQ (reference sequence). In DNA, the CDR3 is TGTGCCAGCAGCTTTCCGACTAGCGGGAGTGACGAGCAGTACTTC. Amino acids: CASSFPTSGSDEQYF.

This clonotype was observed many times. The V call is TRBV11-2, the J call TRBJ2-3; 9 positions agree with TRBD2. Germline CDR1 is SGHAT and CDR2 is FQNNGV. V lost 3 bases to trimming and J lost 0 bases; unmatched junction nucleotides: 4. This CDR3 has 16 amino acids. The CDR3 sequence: CASSFSGSTSTDTQYF. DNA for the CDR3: TGTGCCAGCAGCTTTAGCGGGAGTACAAGCACAGATACGCAGTATTTT.